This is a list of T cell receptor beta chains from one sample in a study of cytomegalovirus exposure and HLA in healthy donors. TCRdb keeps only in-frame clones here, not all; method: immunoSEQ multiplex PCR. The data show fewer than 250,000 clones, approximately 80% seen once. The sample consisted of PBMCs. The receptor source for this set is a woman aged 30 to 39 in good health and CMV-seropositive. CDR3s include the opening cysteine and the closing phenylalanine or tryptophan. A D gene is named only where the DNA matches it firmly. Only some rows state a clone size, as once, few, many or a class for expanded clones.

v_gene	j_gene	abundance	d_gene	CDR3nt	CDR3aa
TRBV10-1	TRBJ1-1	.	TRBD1	TGCGCCAGCCAGGACAGGGGAGGGACTGAAGCTTTCTTT	CASQDRGGTEAFF
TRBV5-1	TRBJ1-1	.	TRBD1	TGCGCCAGCAGCTCACGTTCTTCCGGGACAGGGCTGGGTGCTGAAGCTTTCTTT	CASSSRSSGTGLGAEAFF
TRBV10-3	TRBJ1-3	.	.	TGTGCCATCAGTGAAGACAGCTCTGGAAACACCATATATTTT	CAISEDSSGNTIYF
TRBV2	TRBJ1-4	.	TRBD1	TGTGCCAGCACCCAGGACAGGGGCGAAAAACTGTTTTTT	CASTQDRGEKLFF
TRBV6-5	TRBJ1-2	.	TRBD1	TGTGCCAGCAGTTACCGGACAGGGGAAGGCTACACCTTC	CASSYRTGEGYTF
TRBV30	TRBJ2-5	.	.	TGTGCCTTACAACTAGGGGAGACCCAGTACTTC	CALQLGETQYF
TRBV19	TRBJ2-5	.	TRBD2	TGTGCCAGTAGTCTTGGACTAGCGGGAGTAGAGACCCAGTACTTC	CASSLGLAGVETQYF
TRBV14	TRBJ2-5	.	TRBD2	TGTGCCAGCAGCCAAGTGAGGAGGCCTAGCGGGGGGAAAGAGACCCAGTACTTC	CASSQVRRPSGGKETQYF
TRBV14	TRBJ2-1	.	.	TGTGCCAGCAGCCAAGCGCGGAGCTCCTACAATGAGCAGTTCTTC	CASSQARSSYNEQFF
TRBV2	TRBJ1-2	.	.	TGTGCCAGCAGTGACAGGAATTCCATCTATGGCTACACCTTC	CASSDRNSIYGYTF
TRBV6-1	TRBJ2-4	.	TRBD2	TGTGCCAGCGGAAGCGGGGGGGTTGGAAACATTCAGTACTTC	CASGSGGVGNIQYF
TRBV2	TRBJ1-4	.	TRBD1	TGTGCCAGCAGTTACGACAGGGGGACTAATGAAAAACTGTTTTTT	CASSYDRGTNEKLFF
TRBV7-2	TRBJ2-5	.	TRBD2	TGTGCCAGCAGCTTTAGGTCGGGGGGGGAGACCCAGTACTTC	CASSFRSGGETQYF
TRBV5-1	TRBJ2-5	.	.	TGCGCCAGCAGCTTGGGACAGGCGGACCTAGAGGCCCAGTACTTC	CASSLGQADLEAQYF
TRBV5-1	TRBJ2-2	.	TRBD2	TGCGCCAGCAGCTTACAGACTAGCCGCACCGGGGAGCTGTTTTTT	CASSLQTSRTGELFF
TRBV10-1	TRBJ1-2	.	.	TGCGCCAGCAGTGAAGGACAGTTCTATGGCTACACCTTC	CASSEGQFYGYTF
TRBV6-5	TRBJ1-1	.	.	TGTGCCAGCGTTCGTAGAACGGGCACTGAAGCTTTCTTT	CASVRRTGTEAFF
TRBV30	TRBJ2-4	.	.	TGTGCCTGGAGGCAACAAAGAACCAAAAACATTCAGTACTTC	CAWRQQRTKNIQYF
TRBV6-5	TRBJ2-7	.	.	TGTGCCAGCAGTCTAGGCAGGGGCTCCTACGAGCAGTACTTC	CASSLGRGSYEQYF
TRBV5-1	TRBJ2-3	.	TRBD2	TGCGCCAGCAGCCCTTTTCGGATAGCGGGAAGCTCGAGCACAGATACGCAGTATTTT	CASSPFRIAGSSSTDTQYF
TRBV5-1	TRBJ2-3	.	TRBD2	TGCGCCAGCAGCCAGACTAGCGGGGGGGCCCCGGATACGCAGTATTTT	CASSQTSGGAPDTQYF
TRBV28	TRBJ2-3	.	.	TGTGCCAGCAGTTTACCCGGGAGCCTTAGCACAGATACGCAGTATTTT	CASSLPGSLSTDTQYF
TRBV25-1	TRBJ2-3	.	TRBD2	TGTGCCAGCAGTAGGACGACTAGCGGTGGCACAGATACGCAGTATTTT	CASSRTTSGGTDTQYF
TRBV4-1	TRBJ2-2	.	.	TGCGCCAGCAGCCTGGGACTTACCCTCGGAGCCGGGGAGCTGTTTTTT	CASSLGLTLGAGELFF
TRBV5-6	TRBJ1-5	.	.	TGTGCCAGCAGCTTGTACAGGGCCGAGGGCAATCAGCCCCGGCATTTT	CASSLYRAEGNQPRHF
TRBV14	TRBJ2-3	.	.	TGTGCCAGCAGCCTACAGCCAACTAGCACAGATACGCAGTATTTT	CASSLQPTSTDTQYF
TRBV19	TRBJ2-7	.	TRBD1	TGTGCCAGTAGTTCCTTGGGACAGTCTCGGTACGAGCAGTACTTC	CASSSLGQSRYEQYF
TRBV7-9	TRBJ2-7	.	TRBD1	TGTGCCAGCAGCCCCGGACAGGGGGCTTACCACGAGCAGTACTTC	CASSPGQGAYHEQYF
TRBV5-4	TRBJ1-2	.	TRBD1	TGTGCCAGCAGCCTACTTACCGGGACAGGGACCTCCAGGGGCACCTTC	CASSLLTGTGTSRGTF
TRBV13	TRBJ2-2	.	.	TGTGCCAGCAGCTTAGAGGGACACCTGACCGGGGAGCTGTTTTTT	CASSLEGHLTGELFF
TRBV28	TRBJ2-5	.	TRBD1	TGTGCCAGCAGCCCGACAGGGTGGGAGACCCAGTACTTC	CASSPTGWETQYF
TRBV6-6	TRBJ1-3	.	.	TGTGCCAGCAGTTACGGGATCGGAGAGGGAGACACCATATATTTT	CASSYGIGEGDTIYF
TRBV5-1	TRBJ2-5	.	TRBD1	TGCGCCAGCAGCTTCGACAGGGGCAAGGAGACCCAGTACTTC	CASSFDRGKETQYF
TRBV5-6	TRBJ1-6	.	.	TGTGCCAGCAGTCGAGACAGGCTGGACTCCTATAATTCACCCCTCCACTTT	CASSRDRLDSYNSPLHF
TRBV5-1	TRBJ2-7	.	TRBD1	TGCGCCAGCAGCTTGGTGGGACAGGGAGGCGAGCAGTACTTC	CASSLVGQGGEQYF
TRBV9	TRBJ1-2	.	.	TGTGCCAGCAGCGGAACAGGACGAGGAGGCTACACCTTC	CASSGTGRGGYTF
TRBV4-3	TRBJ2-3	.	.	TGCGCCAGCAGCCAAGACGGTATCGGGAGTTATTCAGATACGCAGTATTTT	CASSQDGIGSYSDTQYF
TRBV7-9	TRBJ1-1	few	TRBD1	TGTGCCAGCAGCTGGGACAGGGGGACTGAAGCTTTCTTT	CASSWDRGTEAFF
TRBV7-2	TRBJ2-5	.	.	TGTGCCAGCAGCTCCTCGCTAAGAGAGACCCAGTACTTC	CASSSSLRETQYF
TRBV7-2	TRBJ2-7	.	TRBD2	TGTGCCAGCAGCCCGACTAGCGGGTCCTACGAGCAGTACTTC	CASSPTSGSYEQYF
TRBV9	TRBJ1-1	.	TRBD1	TGTGCCAGCAGCGTAGAAAGGACAGGGCCAGCTTTCTTT	CASSVERTGPAFF
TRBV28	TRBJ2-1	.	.	TGTGCCAGCAGTCGCGTTACAGGGTTCAGTACTGAGCAGTTCTTC	CASSRVTGFSTEQFF
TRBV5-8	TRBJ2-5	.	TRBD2	TGTGCCAGCAGCCCTGAGCGGGGTCCAGGAGAGACCCAGTACTTC	CASSPERGPGETQYF
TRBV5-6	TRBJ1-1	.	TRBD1	TGTGCCAGCAGCTTGAGATCCGGGACAGCCCCATCGGCTTTCTTT	CASSLRSGTAPSAFF
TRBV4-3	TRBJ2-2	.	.	TGCGCCAGCAGCCAAGGCGGAGATAACACCGGGGAGCTGTTTTTT	CASSQGGDNTGELFF
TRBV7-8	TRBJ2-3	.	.	TGTGCCAGCAGCTCGATTCGGCCCTCTAGCGCAGATACGCAGTATTTT	CASSSIRPSSADTQYF
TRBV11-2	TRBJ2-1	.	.	TGTGCCAGCAGCCTCCGGAATGAGCAGTTCTTC	CASSLRNEQFF
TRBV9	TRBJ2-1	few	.	TGTGCCAGCAGCGTGAGCGGGTCTAACTACAATGAGCAGTTCTTC	CASSVSGSNYNEQFF
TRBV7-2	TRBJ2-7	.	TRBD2	TGTGCCAGCAACAAAACCCCCGGGGGGTCCTACGAGCAGTACTTC	CASNKTPGGSYEQYF
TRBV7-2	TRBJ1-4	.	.	TGTGCCAGCAGCCGCTTCAGGGTTTCGTTCAGTGAAAAACTGTTTTTT	CASSRFRVSFSEKLFF
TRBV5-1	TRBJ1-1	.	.	TGCGCCAGCAGCGCCAGCGTGAACACTGAAGCTTTCTTT	CASSASVNTEAFF
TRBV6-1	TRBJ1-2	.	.	TGTGCATCCCTTGGGTCCCGGGATGGCTACACCTTC	CASLGSRDGYTF
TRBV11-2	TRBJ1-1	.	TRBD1	TGTGCCAGCATCCTGAATAGGGGGCGGAACACTGAAGCTTTCTTT	CASILNRGRNTEAFF
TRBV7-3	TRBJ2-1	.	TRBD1	TGTGCCAGCAGCTTAGTGGGACAGGGAGTGGTAGATGAGCAGTTCTTC	CASSLVGQGVVDEQFF
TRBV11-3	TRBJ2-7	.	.	TGTGCCAGCAGTCCTACCAGGGGTTACGAGCAGTACTTC	CASSPTRGYEQYF